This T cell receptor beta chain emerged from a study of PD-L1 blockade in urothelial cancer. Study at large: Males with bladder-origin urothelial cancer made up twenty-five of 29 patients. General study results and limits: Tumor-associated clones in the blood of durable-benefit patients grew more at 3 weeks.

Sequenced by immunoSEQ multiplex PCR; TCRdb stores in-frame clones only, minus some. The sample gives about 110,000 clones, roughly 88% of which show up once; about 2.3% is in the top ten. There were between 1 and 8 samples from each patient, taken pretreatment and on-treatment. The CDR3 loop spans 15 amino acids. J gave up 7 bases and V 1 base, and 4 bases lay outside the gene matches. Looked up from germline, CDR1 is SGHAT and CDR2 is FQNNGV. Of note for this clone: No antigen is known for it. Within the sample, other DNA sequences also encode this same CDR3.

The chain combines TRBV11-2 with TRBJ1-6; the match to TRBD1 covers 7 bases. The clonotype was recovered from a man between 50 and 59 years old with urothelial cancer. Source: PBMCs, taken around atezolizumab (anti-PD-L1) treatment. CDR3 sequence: CASSLGQGANSPLHF. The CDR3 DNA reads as TGTGCCAGCAGCTTAGGACAGGGCGCAAATTCACCCCTCCACTTT.